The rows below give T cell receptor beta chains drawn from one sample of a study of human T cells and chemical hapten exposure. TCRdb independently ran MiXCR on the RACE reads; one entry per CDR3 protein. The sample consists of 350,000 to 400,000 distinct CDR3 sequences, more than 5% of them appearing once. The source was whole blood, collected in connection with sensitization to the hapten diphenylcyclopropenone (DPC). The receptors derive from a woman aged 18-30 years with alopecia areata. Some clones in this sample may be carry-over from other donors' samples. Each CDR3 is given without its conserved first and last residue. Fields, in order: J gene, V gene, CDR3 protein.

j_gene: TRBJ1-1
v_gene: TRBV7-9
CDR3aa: ASSSRGRVGDTEAF

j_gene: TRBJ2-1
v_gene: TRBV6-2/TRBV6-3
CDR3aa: ASSYSQPYNEQF

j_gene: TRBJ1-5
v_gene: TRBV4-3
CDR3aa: ASSPQYSNQPQH

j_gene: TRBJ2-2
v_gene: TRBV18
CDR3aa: ASSPRTGELF

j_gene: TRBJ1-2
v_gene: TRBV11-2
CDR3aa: ASSLDPESPTT

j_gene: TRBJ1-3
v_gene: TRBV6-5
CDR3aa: ASSFQGRDGNTIY

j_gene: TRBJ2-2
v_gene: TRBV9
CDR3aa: ASSVKRLAGGIEAGELF

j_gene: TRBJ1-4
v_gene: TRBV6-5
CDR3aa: ASSWGKGAKLF

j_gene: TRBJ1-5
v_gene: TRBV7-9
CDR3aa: ASSFGQGSGQPQH

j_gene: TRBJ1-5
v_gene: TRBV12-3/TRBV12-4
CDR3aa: ASSSYRENQPQH